This TCR beta chain originates from a study of PD-1 blockade in classical Hodgkin lymphoma. Findings and caveats of the study: Although disease activity or prior therapy may be involved, causes of the repertoire differences remain undefined. Compared with healthy donors, newly diagnosed patients reportedly showed lower baseline TCR diversity.

Worth noting for this clone: Its specificity is unknown.

Some clones are missing from TCRdb's copy, which holds only in-frame ones; the method was immunoSEQ multiplex PCR. The repertoire holds under 40,000 clones, around 90% seen once, with more than 0.95% in the top ten. Trimming shortened V by 5 bases and J by 5 bases, and 15 bases separated the two germline ends. From germline, CDR1 is SQVTM and CDR2 ANQGSEA. This CDR3 has 13 amino acids. The time point here: newly diagnosed, previously untreated cHL patient sample. CD4+ T cells were purified from thawed PBMCs by negative selection. Comparison used PBMCs from newly diagnosed, untreated classical Hodgkin lymphoma.

V and J are TRBV29-1 and TRBJ1-2; D ambiguous. The receptor was derived from a human donor with classical Hodgkin lymphoma. The sequencing sample was made of CD4+ T cells from blood. In DNA form, the CDR3 reads TGCAGCGTTCACCGGGGAGCCGGGTATGGCTACACCTTC. Translated: CSVHRGAGYGYTF.